Listed below are T cell receptor beta chains from one sample, sequenced in a study of beta chain features in type 1 diabetes. The assay was immunoSEQ multiplex PCR, and TCRdb's table has in-frame clones only and misses some. The sample lists more than 150,000 clones, about 13% occurring once. The sample consisted of central memory CD4+ T cells from blood. Every receptor here comes from a woman aged 18 to 35 in good health. The CDR3 runs from the conserved cysteine through the conserved F or W. Each record gives: clone size, V gene, J gene, D gene, CDR3 protein, CDR3 DNA. The D gene is left open where the match is weak. Clone size appears in some rows only: once, few, many, or a class for an expanded clone.

clone size: -; V gene: TRBV27; J gene: TRBJ2-3; D gene: -; CDR3 protein: CASSFEQADTQYF; CDR3 DNA: TGTGCCAGCAGTTTCGAACAGGCAGATACGCAGTATTTT
clone size: -; V gene: TRBV7-2; J gene: TRBJ1-2; D gene: -; CDR3 protein: CASSLATGDYGYTF; CDR3 DNA: TGTGCCAGCAGCTTAGCTACAGGCGACTATGGCTACACCTTC
clone size: -; V gene: TRBV27; J gene: TRBJ2-2; D gene: TRBD1; CDR3 protein: CASSLQGGWDTGELFF; CDR3 DNA: TGTGCCAGCAGTTTACAAGGGGGCTGGGACACCGGGGAGCTGTTTTTT
clone size: few; V gene: TRBV30; J gene: TRBJ2-7; D gene: TRBD2; CDR3 protein: CAQLKVAGAREQYF; CDR3 DNA: TGTGCCCAATTGAAGGTAGCGGGGGCCCGAGAGCAGTACTTC
clone size: few; V gene: TRBV13; J gene: TRBJ2-7; D gene: TRBD2; CDR3 protein: CASSFQRTSGYEQYF; CDR3 DNA: TGTGCCAGCAGCTTCCAAAGGACTAGCGGGTACGAGCAGTACTTC
clone size: -; V gene: TRBV15; J gene: TRBJ2-4; D gene: TRBD1; CDR3 protein: CATSRKGQGASKNIQYF; CDR3 DNA: TGTGCCACCAGCAGAAAAGGACAGGGGGCGTCCAAAAACATTCAGTACTTC
clone size: -; V gene: TRBV5-1; J gene: TRBJ2-3; D gene: TRBD2; CDR3 protein: CASSLAGGGDTQYF; CDR3 DNA: TGCGCCAGCAGCTTAGCGGGAGGGGGAGATACGCAGTATTTT
clone size: -; V gene: TRBV28; J gene: TRBJ1-4; D gene: TRBD1; CDR3 protein: CASSSRTGGNLEKLFF; CDR3 DNA: TGTGCCAGCAGTTCCCGGACAGGGGGAAACCTTGAAAAACTGTTTTTT
clone size: -; V gene: TRBV6-1; J gene: TRBJ2-1; D gene: TRBD1; CDR3 protein: CASTGTGRGYNEQFF; CDR3 DNA: TGTGCCAGCACCGGGACAGGCCGAGGCTACAATGAGCAGTTCTTC
clone size: -; V gene: TRBV5-4; J gene: TRBJ1-2; D gene: TRBD1; CDR3 protein: CASSPDRGYGYTF; CDR3 DNA: TGTGCCAGCAGCCCGGACAGGGGATATGGCTACACCTTC
clone size: -; V gene: TRBV2; J gene: TRBJ2-1; D gene: TRBD2; CDR3 protein: CASSGLGLAAYNEQFF; CDR3 DNA: TGTGCCAGCAGTGGATTGGGACTAGCGGCCTACAATGAGCAGTTCTTC
clone size: -; V gene: TRBV25-1; J gene: TRBJ2-5; D gene: -; CDR3 protein: CASTRGWGRETQYF; CDR3 DNA: TGTGCCAGCACCAGGGGTTGGGGGCGGGAGACCCAGTACTTC
clone size: -; V gene: TRBV11-3; J gene: TRBJ2-5; D gene: -; CDR3 protein: CASSFSYETQYF; CDR3 DNA: TGTGCCAGCAGCTTTTCTTATGAGACCCAGTACTTC
clone size: few; V gene: TRBV5-1; J gene: TRBJ2-5; D gene: TRBD1; CDR3 protein: CASSILTGDMETQYF; CDR3 DNA: TGCGCCAGCAGCATCCTGACAGGGGATATGGAGACCCAGTACTTC
clone size: -; V gene: TRBV19; J gene: TRBJ2-2; D gene: -; CDR3 protein: CASSADSWVGELFF; CDR3 DNA: TGTGCCAGTAGTGCAGACAGCTGGGTCGGGGAGCTGTTTTTT
clone size: -; V gene: TRBV5-6; J gene: TRBJ2-3; D gene: TRBD2; CDR3 protein: CASSWTSGSRSDTQYF; CDR3 DNA: TGTGCCAGCAGCTGGACTAGCGGGAGTAGGTCAGATACGCAGTATTTT
clone size: many; V gene: TRBV2; J gene: TRBJ2-7; D gene: TRBD1; CDR3 protein: CASTAGTGNYEQYF; CDR3 DNA: TGTGCCAGCACTGCCGGGACAGGGAACTACGAGCAGTACTTC
clone size: -; V gene: TRBV5-1; J gene: TRBJ1-1; D gene: -; CDR3 protein: CASSAIGDGGTEAFF; CDR3 DNA: TGCGCCAGCAGCGCAATAGGGGACGGAGGGACTGAAGCTTTCTTT
clone size: -; V gene: TRBV14; J gene: TRBJ2-3; D gene: -; CDR3 protein: CASSHYRLITDTQYF; CDR3 DNA: TGTGCCAGCAGCCACTACCGACTGATCACAGATACGCAGTATTTT
clone size: few; V gene: TRBV18; J gene: TRBJ1-2; D gene: -; CDR3 protein: CASSPQDTYGYTF; CDR3 DNA: TGTGCCAGCTCACCTCAAGACACGTATGGCTACACCTTC
clone size: -; V gene: TRBV7-8; J gene: TRBJ2-3; D gene: -; CDR3 protein: CASSSFSPDTQYF; CDR3 DNA: TGTGCCAGCAGCTCCTTCTCCCCAGATACGCAGTATTTT
clone size: -; V gene: TRBV7-2; J gene: TRBJ2-1; D gene: TRBD1; CDR3 protein: CASSFWTGGNEQFF; CDR3 DNA: TGTGCCAGCAGCTTTTGGACAGGGGGCAATGAGCAGTTCTTC
clone size: few; V gene: TRBV11-3; J gene: TRBJ2-1; D gene: -; CDR3 protein: CASSLGGDEQFF; CDR3 DNA: TGTGCCAGCAGCTTAGGGGGGGATGAGCAGTTCTTC
clone size: -; V gene: TRBV25-1; J gene: TRBJ1-2; D gene: TRBD1; CDR3 protein: CASSISGGSGGYTF; CDR3 DNA: TGTGCCAGCAGCATTTCAGGGGGATCAGGCGGCTACACCTTC
clone size: -; V gene: TRBV25-1; J gene: TRBJ2-5; D gene: TRBD2; CDR3 protein: CASSVASGGGQETQYF; CDR3 DNA: TGTGCCAGCAGTGTCGCTAGCGGGGGGGGTCAAGAGACCCAGTACTTC
clone size: -; V gene: TRBV4-1; J gene: TRBJ1-2; D gene: TRBD1; CDR3 protein: CASSQADRGHGYTF; CDR3 DNA: TGCGCCAGCAGCCAAGCGGACAGGGGACATGGCTACACCTTC
clone size: -; V gene: TRBV6-5; J gene: TRBJ1-2; D gene: TRBD1; CDR3 protein: CASWPDRGMIGGYTF; CDR3 DNA: TGTGCCAGCTGGCCGGACAGGGGAATGATAGGTGGCTACACCTTC
clone size: medium-sized; V gene: TRBV10-3; J gene: TRBJ2-3; D gene: TRBD2; CDR3 protein: CATGTSVQTDTQYF; CDR3 DNA: TGTGCCACCGGGACTAGCGTCCAAACAGATACGCAGTATTTT
clone size: -; V gene: TRBV7-2; J gene: TRBJ2-2; D gene: -; CDR3 protein: CASSLGGRANTGELFF; CDR3 DNA: TGTGCCAGCAGCTTAGGAGGCCGCGCGAACACCGGGGAGCTGTTTTTT
clone size: few; V gene: TRBV5-1; J gene: TRBJ2-5; D gene: -; CDR3 protein: CASSLGELYQETQYF; CDR3 DNA: TGCGCCAGCAGCTTGGGGGAGTTGTACCAAGAGACCCAGTACTTC
clone size: -; V gene: TRBV30; J gene: TRBJ1-3; D gene: TRBD1; CDR3 protein: CAWSVRGQGNTIYF; CDR3 DNA: TGTGCCTGGAGTGTTAGGGGGCAGGGAAACACCATATATTTT
clone size: few; V gene: TRBV28; J gene: TRBJ2-5; D gene: -; CDR3 protein: CASSNRDETQYF; CDR3 DNA: TGTGCCAGCAGCAACAGGGACGAGACCCAGTACTTC
clone size: few; V gene: TRBV28; J gene: TRBJ2-5; D gene: TRBD2; CDR3 protein: CASSPTGLANAETQYF; CDR3 DNA: TGTGCCAGCAGCCCAACCGGACTAGCGAATGCAGAGACCCAGTACTTC